This TCR beta chain was profiled in a study of blood T cell repertoires in COVID-19. Study details: Acute and convalescent COVID-19 specimens originated in the United States, Italy and Spain. T cells, B-cell-depleted T cells, or PBMCs provided the cDNA or gDNA that served as material.

In the original workflow: Reference gene primer amplification yielded estimated nucleated cell counts. Sequencing was performed with immunoSEQ multiplex PCR; in TCRdb, only in-frame clones are kept and a portion is missing. Clone size and V and J calls were adopted from that table, with D and trimming inferred from the DNA. The sample has fewer than 500,000 clones, approximately 90% seen once; the top ten hold 0.75% to 0.85%. Germline CDR1 reads SGHRS; CDR2 reads YFSETQ. Between the trimmed V and J ends, which lost 4 bases and 8 bases, there was a span of 15 bases. This CDR3 contains 13 residues. This receptor was obtained from a man aged 18 to 30 with COVID-19, enrolled during active disease. This chain joins TRBV5-1 and TRBJ1-2, with a tentative D call TRBD1 (5 bases). The sample taken for sequencing was peripheral blood. The DNA of the CDR3 is TGCGCCAGCAGCCTGGGGGGAGGAGAAGGCTACACCTTC. It specifies CASSLGGGEGYTF.